Given below is one TCR beta chain in context. The antigen is not known. This sample stems from a study of cytomegalovirus exposure and HLA in healthy donors. A multiplex PCR was run with 60 Vbeta primers and 13 Jbeta primers. Study processing details: Approximately 79 million unique TCR beta chains, roughly 11 million of them shared, were counted by a later analysis. Produced via immunoSEQ multiplex PCR; TCRdb's table is partial and in-frame only. V and J calls and clone size follow that table, whereas D and trimming were derived from the DNA. Among roughly 100,000 clones listed, 60% to 85% were seen once. Study-wide results and limits: A later analysis appeared to link common viral pathogens to several of the most significant clusters. On later analysis, the bulk of CMV-associated TCR beta chains appeared to be HLA-restricted.

Healthy people donating bone marrow made up the donors. Deletions cut 8 bases from V and 5 bases from J, with 10 bases between. Per the germline V gene, CDR1 is MNHNY and CDR2 is SVGAGI (reference sequence). This CDR3 region has 11 residues. What was sequenced was PBMCs. This chain uses TRBV6-6 with TRBJ2-7; possible D gene TRBD1, 6 bases. This TCR was recovered from a man aged 50 or older in good health and CMV-seronegative. CDR3 DNA: TGTGCCAGCGCCAGGGGAAACGAGCAGTACTTC. It codes for CASARGNEQYF.